A selection of T cell receptor beta chains follows, all from one sample in a study of post-analysis software for immune sequencing data. TCRdb passed the PCR reads through MiXCR, listing each CDR3 protein once. Of 740,000 or so distinct CDR3 sequences listed, 53% were seen once; the top ten hold approximately 4.2%. Sequencing used blood. The receptors here all came from a girl aged 5-17 years with multiple sclerosis. Each CDR3 is given with its conserved first and last residue. Fields, in order: J gene, D gene, V gene, clone size, CDR3 DNA, CDR3 protein. The D gene is left open where the match is weak. Clone size is shown for a subset of rows, as once, few, many or a class of expanded clone.

>TRBJ2-1|-|TRBV5-1|few
TGCGCCAGCAGCCGGGAAGTACCCAGCTTGGGGCAGTTCTTC
CASSREVPSLGQFF
>TRBJ2-7|-|TRBV20-1|-
TGCAGTGCTAGAAGGGGCGGGGTTTCCTACGAGCAGTACTTC
CSARRGGVSYEQYF
>TRBJ2-1|-|TRBV10-3|-
TGTGCCATCGAGGGTCAGGGACGCAATGAGCAGTTCTTC
CAIEGQGRNEQFF
>TRBJ2-7|-|TRBV28|many
TGTGCCAGCAGTTTAATTGGTACCGAGCAGTACTTC
CASSLIGTEQYF
>TRBJ2-1|TRBD2|TRBV7-9|-
TGTGCCAGCAGCACCGGGACTAGCTGGTTCTTC
CASSTGTSWFF
>TRBJ2-7|-|TRBV20-1|once
TGCAGTGCCGCCGTCCCCGGGATGGGGGCCTACGAGCAGTACTTC
CSAAVPGMGAYEQYF
>TRBJ2-4|-|TRBV7-9|few
TGTGCCAGCAGCAGGACGGGTCTAGTTGCCAAAAACATTCAGTACTTC
CASSRTGLVAKNIQYF
>TRBJ2-6|-|TRBV27|few
TGTGCCAGCAGTTTACGTCTGCGGACACTCTCTGGGGCCAACGTCCTGACTTTC
CASSLRLRTLSGANVLTF
>TRBJ2-7|-|TRBV20-1|-
TGCAGTGCTAGAGATTTAGCCGAGCAGTACTTC
CSARDLAEQYF
>TRBJ2-7|TRBD2|TRBV7-9|-
TGTGCCAGTGGGCGGGAGAGCTCCTACAATGAGCAGTACTTC
CASGRESSYNEQYF
>TRBJ2-7|TRBD1|TRBV25-1|-
TGTGCCAGCAGTTATCCGGACAGGGCCTACGAGCAGTACTTC
CASSYPDRAYEQYF
>TRBJ2-3|TRBD1|TRBV29-1|few
TGCAGCGCTACTAGAACAGGGGCGAGCACAGATACGCAGTATTTT
CSATRTGASTDTQYF
>TRBJ2-1|-|TRBV2|few
TGTGCCAGCAGCCGGGATCTAGGGGTGGATGAGCAGTTCTTC
CASSRDLGVDEQFF
>TRBJ2-4|TRBD2|TRBV3-1|-
TGTGCCAGCAGCCAAGGGCCGGGACTAGCGGAACTAGCCAAAAACATTCAGTACTTC
CASSQGPGLAELAKNIQYF
>TRBJ2-1|-|TRBV5-1|-
TGCGCCAGCAGCTGGGTCGCCGAGGCCTACAATGAGCAGTTCTTC
CASSWVAEAYNEQFF
>TRBJ2-3|-|TRBV20-1|-
TGCAGTGCCATACCCGTCGGCACAGATACGCAGTATTTT
CSAIPVGTDTQYF
>TRBJ2-7|-|TRBV5-1|few
TGCGCCAGCAGCTTGTCTTTGAGGGACGAGCAGTACTTC
CASSLSLRDEQYF
>TRBJ2-7|-|TRBV20-1|-
TGCAGTGCCGCGACCGAGGGGGAGCAGTACTTC
CSAATEGEQYF
>TRBJ2-1|-|TRBV11-3|-
TGTGCCAGCAGCCCTCGAGGTTACCATGAGCAGTTCTTC
CASSPRGYHEQFF
>TRBJ2-3|-|TRBV5-1|-
TGCGCCAGCATGGTCGGGACCCATGCCGCAGATACGCAGTATTTT
CASMVGTHAADTQYF
>TRBJ1-5|-|TRBV4-2|-
TGTGCCAGCAGCCAAGGGGCAGTAATATCGAGCAATCAGCCCCAGCATTTT
CASSQGAVISSNQPQHF
>TRBJ2-7|-|TRBV6-2/TRBV6-3|few
TGTGCCAGCAGTCTATGGGACTCAAGGGGCTACGAGCAGTACTTC
CASSLWDSRGYEQYF
>TRBJ2-7|TRBD2|TRBV7-2|once
TGTGCCAGCAGCTATGGGACTAGCGGCGTCTACGAGCAGTACTTC
CASSYGTSGVYEQYF